This T cell receptor beta chain is from a study of T cells of healthy individuals. This clonotype appeared many times. The ends were cut back, 5 bases at V and 4 bases at J, with 5 bases in the middle. CDR3 length equals 11 residues. From germline, CDR1 is LNHDA and CDR2 SQIVND (reference sequence). TCRdb ran MiXCR on the 5' RACE reads and lists one entry per CDR3 protein. Altogether fewer than 90,000 distinct CDR3 sequences are present, roughly 5% being singletons, with the ten largest covering 7% to 9%. The clonotype comes from a female donor in good health. The rearrangement uses TRBV19 and TRBJ1-2; D remains unclear. CDR3 region: CASSSLYGYTF. CDR3 sequence (DNA): TGTGCCAGTAGTTCACTCTATGGCTACACCTTC.